Described below is a single T cell receptor (beta chain) sequence and its context. The table came from immunoSEQ multiplex PCR; TCRdb's copy has only in-frame clones and leaves some out. Among around 27,000 clones listed, approximately 81% were seen once. The data originate from a study of OX40 agonist ivuxolimab in advanced cancers. Study-wide background: The drug used for patients, ivuxolimab, was an agonistic anti-OX40 (CD134) antibody. Prior anti-PD-1, anti-PD-L1 or anti-CTLA-4 therapy was allowed; around 40% had some.

Germline V gives CDR1 MDHEN, CDR2 SYDVKM. The V gene lost 3 bases and the J gene lost 2 bases, with 10 bases spanning the gap. The CDR3 loop spans 15 amino acids. The V call is TRBV28, the J call TRBJ1-4; possible D gene TRBD1, 5 bases. The TCR was taken from an adult with an advanced solid tumor such as melanoma, head and neck, liver or kidney cancer. Sequencing was performed on CD4+ or CD8+ T cells sorted from blood, taken in a trial of the OX40 agonist ivuxolimab. The CDR3 loop is CASSLAGTTNEKLFF. For the CDR3, the DNA is TGTGCCAGCAGTTTGGCTGGGACTACTAATGAAAAACTGTTTTTT.